Following are 24 T cell receptor beta chains from one sample sequenced in a study of CD8 T cells in ankylosing spondylitis. Overall study results and limits: Seemingly distinctive of ankylosing spondylitis blood was a TCR beta motif formed by eight highly homologous variants.

The antigens of these receptors remain unknown. MiXCR, applied by TCRdb to the 5' RACE reads, yields one record per CDR3 protein. The sample carries 130,000 or so distinct CDR3 sequences, more than 15% recorded once. Sequenced: blood, either unsorted or a sorted T cell fraction (not recorded which). The receptors derive from a male donor with ankylosing spondylitis.

This sequence joins TRBV7-6 and TRBJ2-1; tentatively, D is TRBD2 (7 bases). V lost 5 bases and J lost 12, with 14 bases in between. CDR1 SGHVS and CDR2 FNYEAQ come from the germline V gene. This CDR3 is built from 12 residues. This CDR3 reads CASSPGEGGQFF. CDR3 bases: TGTGCCAGCAGCCCCGGGGAGGGGGGGCAGTTCTTC.

This clonotype was detected a few times. CDR3 in amino acids: CASSSPGQGSIEQFF. CDR3 DNA sequence: TGCGCCAGCAGCTCCCCGGGACAGGGGTCGATTGAGCAGTTCTTC. V and J are TRBV4-1 and TRBJ2-1, with TRBD1 matching over 10 bases. The ends lost 5 bases at V and 9 bases at J; junction bases unmatched: 10. This CDR3 region has 15 residues. The germline gives CDR1 MGHRA, CDR2 YSYEKL.

The chain links TRBV19 to TRBJ2-1; the match to TRBD2 covers 9 bases. The CDR3 spans 13 residues. The trim removed 4 bases at V and 9 bases at J, leaving 4 bases unmatched. CDR1 is LNHDA, CDR2 SQIVND, per germline (reference sequence). CDR3 nucleotide sequence: TGTGCCAGTAGTACGGGACTAGCTTTTGAGCAGTTCTTC. Translated: CASSTGLAFEQFF. Combining the CDR3 with reference TRBV19 and TRBJ2-1 gives the whole variable domain DGGITQSPKYLFRKEGQNVTLSCEQNLNHDAMYWYRQDPGQGLRLIYYSQIVNDFQKGDIAEGYSVSREKKESFPLTVTSAQKNPTAFYLCASSTGLAFEQFFGPGTRLTVL.

This clonotype came up a few times. The chain links TRBV5-5 to TRBJ2-1; D gene uncertain. The CDR3 totals 13 residues. The V end lost 0 bases, the J end lost 11 bases, and 12 bases lay between the germline ends. The V gene's germline CDR1 is SGHKS and CDR2 YYEKEE (reference sequence). DNA for the CDR3: TGTGCCAGCAGCTTGGCCGAGGCGGCGAAGCAGTTCTTC. It codes for CASSLAEAAKQFF.

In its sample, this clonotype was seen many times. J is TRBJ2-7 and V is TRBV25-1; D is uncertain. The CDR3 is 11 amino acids. V was shortened by 8 bases and J by 4 bases, with 9 bases between the two germline ends. Per germline, CDR1 MGHDK and CDR2 SYGVNS. The CDR3 DNA is TGTGCCAGCTCAATGGGGTACGAGCAGTACTTC. Protein: CASSMGYEQYF.

This clonotype was picked up a small number of times. This chain's CDR3 is CSASRVSGSIRSHEQFF. The CDR3 nucleotides are TGCAGTGCTAGTCGGGTTAGCGGGAGTATACGGAGTCATGAGCAGTTCTTC. This rearrangement joins TRBV20-1 to TRBJ2-1, with 9 bases aligning to TRBD2. CDR3 size: 17 residues. After removal of 3 bases from V and 8 bases from J, the junction contained 17 bases not matched to a gene. Germline values: CDR1 DFQATT, CDR2 SNEGSKA (reference sequence).

This clonotype was observed a few times. The chain couples TRBV12-5 to TRBJ2-5; D perhaps matches TRBD2 (5 bases). Germline-derived CDR1 and CDR2 are LGHNT and FRNRAP. The germline V and J ends were trimmed by 6 bases and 2 bases, with 22 bases remaining between them. This CDR3 is built from 17 residues. CDR3 sequence: CASGPPLGEDRQETQYF. In DNA, the CDR3 is TGTGCTAGTGGCCCTCCTCTGGGAGAAGACCGACAAGAGACCCAGTACTTC.

The table lists this clonotype with a few counts. The chain joins TRBV27 to TRBJ1-2; TRBD1 agrees at 7 bases. Germline CDR1 reads MNHEY; CDR2 reads SMNVEV (reference sequence). Trimming at V came to 5 bases and at J to 0 bases, leaving 6 bases not matched to a gene. CDR3 length: 15 amino acids. CDR3 in DNA: TGTGCCAGCAGTCCCGGGACAGCTGCTAACTATGGCTACACCTTC. Translated: CASSPGTAANYGYTF.

The table lists this clonotype with a few counts. This chain joins TRBV12-3 or TRBV12-4 and TRBJ2-7; 8 bases are a match to TRBD2. V lost 4 bases and J lost 0; bases outside the gene matches: 11. The CDR3 has 17 amino acids. CDR3 DNA sequence: TGTGCCAGCAGTTCGCAACCACTAGCGGCCAGCTCCTACGAGCAGTACTTC. This sequence encodes CASSSQPLAASSYEQYF.

The chain employs TRBV27 and TRBJ2-6; the D is unclear. Trimming shortened V by 7 bases and J by 2 bases, and 9 bases separated the two germline ends. Germline V gives CDR1 MNHEY, CDR2 SMNVEV (reference sequence). The CDR3 is 14 amino acids. The CDR3 is CASTYGPGANVLTF. The CDR3 coding sequence is TGTGCCAGCACGTACGGCCCTGGGGCCAACGTCCTGACTTTC.

CDR3 in amino acids: CASSLGIRLAGAYEQYF. For the CDR3, the DNA is TGTGCCAGCAGCTTAGGTATAAGACTAGCGGGAGCCTACGAGCAGTACTTC. The chain employs TRBV11-2 and TRBJ2-7; 12 positions match TRBD2. CDR1 SGHAT and CDR2 FQNNGV come from the germline V gene. Trimming cost V 1 base and J 2 bases; bases outside gene matches: 6. This CDR3 region has 17 residues.

V usage is TRBV7-9 and J usage is TRBJ1-4; D might be TRBD1 (6 bases). The CDR3 spans 15 residues. Trimming removed 6 bases from V and 3 bases from J, with 14 bases in between. Germline CDR1 is SEHNR and CDR2 is FQNEAQ (reference sequence). CDR3 DNA sequence: TGTGCCAGCAGAAGACAGGCGCTGGCTAATGAAAAACTGTTTTTT. It is translated as CASRRQALANEKLFF.

The chain joins TRBV10-1 to TRBJ2-1; D possibly corresponds to TRBD2 (7 bases). Germline V gene data show CDR1 as WNHNN and CDR2 as SYGVQD (reference sequence). The V end lost 0 bases, the J end lost 4 bases, and 19 bases lay between the germline ends. CDR3 length: 18 residues. The CDR3 protein is CASSESGGALGSYNEQFF. The CDR3 DNA sequence: TGCGCCAGCAGTGAGTCGGGGGGGGCCTTGGGATCATACAATGAGCAGTTCTTC.

In this sample, this clonotype turned up once. The chain links TRBV11-2 to TRBJ2-2; tentative D call: TRBD2 (6 bases). The germline gives CDR1 SGHAT, CDR2 FQNNGV. The CDR3 has 14 residues. The V gene lost 8 bases and the J gene lost 3 bases, with 13 bases spanning the gap. The CDR3, as DNA: TGTGCCAGCGGACCGGGACTCTACACCGGGGAGCTGTTTTTT. Translated, it gives CASGPGLYTGELFF.

This clonotype appeared a few times. CDR3 nucleotides: TGTGCCAGCAGCGCGACAGGAACGAACACTGAAGCTTTCTTT. Encoded protein: CASSATGTNTEAFF. The chain combines TRBV7-9 with TRBJ1-1; D may be TRBD1 (6 bases). Trimming stripped 5 bases from V and 1 base from J, with 11 bases between. Germline V gene sequence: CDR1 SEHNR, CDR2 FQNEAQ (reference sequence). This CDR3 has 14 amino acids.

The V gene is TRBV9, the J gene TRBJ1-6; D not certain. Germline CDR1 reads SGDLS; CDR2 reads YYNGEE. Between the trimmed V and J ends, which lost 0 bases and 0 bases, there was a span of 4 bases. This CDR3 region has 15 residues. The CDR3 protein is CASSVDSSYNSPLHF. The DNA of the CDR3 is TGTGCCAGCAGCGTAGACAGCTCCTATAATTCACCCCTCCACTTT.

This rearrangement joins TRBV2 to TRBJ2-3; 8 bases are shared with TRBD1. Germline assignment: CDR1 SNHLY and CDR2 FYNNEI. The ends lost 5 bases at V and 3 bases at J; junction bases unmatched: 1. The CDR3 length is 13 residues. CDR3 nucleotides: TGTGCCAGCAGTAGGACAGGGACAGATACGCAGTATTTT. Residues: CASSRTGTDTQYF.

This clonotype was counted at least ten times. This sequence joins TRBV12-3 or TRBV12-4 and TRBJ2-1; D is uncertain. The CDR3 extends over 16 amino acids. V lost 5 bases to trimming and J lost 3 bases, with 17 bases between them. CDR3 bases: TGTGCCAGCAGTCCCAGCTCAGGCCTCAACTACAATGAGCAGTTCTTC. As protein: CASSPSSGLNYNEQFF.

This clonotype came up a few times. The chain links TRBV5-6 to TRBJ2-3; tentative D call: TRBD2 (5 bases). This CDR3 has 14 residues. The germline CDR1 and CDR2 sequences are SGHDT and YYEEEE. The V end lost 3 bases, the J end lost 6 bases, and 14 bases lay between the germline ends. DNA of the CDR3: TGTGCCAGCAGCTCAGGACTGGGGTCGGATACGCAGTATTTT. Translated, it gives CASSSGLGSDTQYF.

This clonotype turned up a few times. V is TRBV11-3 and J is TRBJ2-3; D call uncertain. The V end lost 5 bases, the J end lost 0 bases, and 15 bases lay between the germline ends. The CDR3 spans 16 residues. Germline-derived CDR1 and CDR2 are SGHNT and YENEEA. CDR3 in amino acids: CASSQPSGPSTDTQYF. CDR3 bases: TGTGCCAGCAGCCAACCCTCGGGCCCTAGCACAGATACGCAGTATTTT.

This clonotype came up many times. The DNA of the CDR3 is TGTGCCAGCGGTCGGCAGGGCGACAATGAGCAGTTCTTC. Protein: CASGRQGDNEQFF. The chain has TRBV6-1 and TRBJ2-1; D is perhaps TRBD1 (5 bases). The length of the CDR3 is 13 residues. Germline lookup yields CDR1 MNHNS and CDR2 SASEGT. Trimming took off 8 bases at V and 5 bases at J, with 13 bases between the two ends.

The chain employs TRBV10-3 and TRBJ2-3; 11 bases agree with TRBD2. J gave up 2 bases and V 4 bases, and 17 bases lay outside the gene matches. The V gene's germline CDR1 is ENHRY and CDR2 SYGVKD. The CDR3 is 20 amino acids. CDR3 nucleotides: TGTGCCATCAGTGGACCAAAGGTGGTAGCGGGAGGGCATGACACAGATACGCAGTATTTT. It is translated as CAISGPKVVAGGHDTDTQYF.

The chain combines TRBV9 with TRBJ2-2, with D perhaps matching TRBD2 (5 bases). CDR1 and CDR2 (germline): SGDLS, YYNGEE. This CDR3 contains 14 residues. V lost 3 bases, J lost 5 bases, and 11 bases lay in between. CDR3 amino acids: CASSATTLTGELFF. The CDR3 DNA sequence: TGTGCCAGCAGCGCGACTACTCTGACCGGGGAGCTGTTTTTT.

The chain joins TRBV20-1 to TRBJ2-3, with 12 bases lining up with TRBD2. Unmatched junction bases numbered 4, after V lost 5 bases and J lost 4 bases. The CDR3 is made up of 14 amino acids. Germline V gene data show CDR1 as DFQATT and CDR2 as SNEGSKA (reference sequence). Written as DNA, the CDR3 is TGCAGTGCTCTACTAGCGGGAGGCCCAGATACGCAGTATTTT. Protein sequence: CSALLAGGPDTQYF.